This T cell receptor beta chain was sequenced during a study of T cell responses to AZD1222 COVID-19 vaccine (dated by TCRdb to the early 2020s). For the study in its entirety: TCR sequencing covered roughly 230 trial participants: roughly 200 given two doses of AZD1222 and some 25 given two doses of MenACWY control vaccine. Trial participants were enrolled by age into subgroups of 18-55, 56-69 and 70-plus years, and around 150, 29 and 61 TCR-sequenced participants, respectively, were included in these subgroups. What the study reported, not specific to this receptor: The 56-69-year group was small, and its depth increase did not reach significance, likely because of low power. After two AZD1222 doses, both the breadth and the depth of spike-specific TCRs were significantly higher than at day 0 and than in MenACWY recipients. Participants were mostly white British, with more females than males. The authors suggested clonal diversity may have been underestimated. Reportedly, almost half of the unique spike-specific TCRs recognized epitopes lying outside the regions that are mutated in the B.1.351 and B.1.1.7 variants. Conclusions about previously exposed vaccinees are limited because only six or seven AZD1222 recipients were SARS-CoV-2 seropositive at baseline. Vaccine-associated CD4 TCRs spanned the whole spike protein, with dominant responses in regions 160-218 and 743-854. Because no day 14 peak-response samples were available, repertoires were characterized only after the peak T cell response.

Here V drops 5 bases and J drops 9 bases, and the junction holds 4 bases not matched to any gene. The germline V gene encodes CDR1 LNHNV and CDR2 YYDKDF (reference sequence). The CDR3, from cysteine to phenylalanine, totals 13 residues. CDR3 DNA only is kept here, 39 bases in frame from base 1. This clone was observed a handful of times. The specificity of this receptor is unknown. One base away there is no much larger clone; base qualities are not given. Sample time point, as interpreted from the label and publication: about 28 days (+/-7) after the second vaccine dose. AZD1222 recipients given second doses at about 4 weeks or at about 12 weeks were pooled, since spike-specific TCR depth and breadth were not found to differ between the two schedules. Vaccinee samples were obtained from the UK trials COV001 and COV002, which included a single-blind randomized controlled phase 2/3 trial of AZD1222 (ChAdOx1 nCoV-19) in healthy adults. Trial participant PBMC samples were collected at day 0 and day 28 after the second dose for TCRbeta chain sequencing.

The CDR3 regions of human TCRbeta chains were subjected to immunosequencing. The published analysis was carried out like this. Repertoire TCRs were checked for matches against a reference library of SARS-CoV-2-specific TCRs that had been generated using the MIRA antigen-specificity platform. Breadth meant the fraction of unique TCRs that were SARS-CoV-2-associated, whereas depth meant the fraction of total T cells that were SARS-CoV-2-associated. Each spike-specific TCR was assigned to its reactive spike region and to a CD4 or CD8 class using the MIRA data. Log10-transformed breadth and depth values were compared by one-way ANOVA with Sidak's multiple comparisons tests. This is the immuneACCESS table as TCRdb keeps it, with only in-frame sequences that have V and J called. A part of the clones is gone; compared with another copy, unresolved V genes explain less than half, and the rest is unexplained. V, J and clone size reflect that table, while D and trimming were determined from the DNA. The sample table shows 65,000 to 70,000 clones, and approximately 87% are seen once. 20% to 25% of the sample lies in the top ten.

The chain links TRBV15 with TRBJ1-6, and 7 bases in between align with TRBD1. The receptor was isolated from an adult who received the AZD1222 COVID-19 vaccine. The input for sequencing was peripheral blood, taken 28 days after the second AZD1222 dose. The CDR3 corresponds to CATSATGISPLHF. The DNA sequence reads TGTGCCACCAGCGCGACAGGGATTTCACCCCTCCACTTT.